Here is one T cell receptor beta chain with its context. Its specificity is not known. The time point denotes: week 5, during vaccination. The investigators gave 300 ug of mutant IDH1 20-mer peptide in each vaccine dose, together with topical imiquimod. Each of the donors came in with new WHO grade 3 or 4 astrocytomas that were IDH1-mutant and ATRX-lost. Sequencing was performed with immunoSEQ multiplex PCR; in TCRdb, only in-frame clones are kept and a portion is missing. The data contain under 95,000 clones, 91% of them singletons. This sample was included in a study of a mutant IDH1 vaccine in newly diagnosed glioma. Study in general: Standard pretreatment was either radiotherapy, temozolomide, or, for most, radiochemotherapy with temozolomide. Whole-study findings and limits: Pseudoprogression seemed unlinked to shifts in top peripheral T cell clonotypes.

This sequence originates from a woman aged 50 to 60 with glioma. Sequencing was performed on PBMCs, taken from a glioma patient whose treatment included an IDH1 peptide vaccine.

This CDR3 is CASSLAGGPSISTDTQYF. The CDR3 coding sequence is TGTGCCAGCAGCTTAGCGGGAGGGCCGAGCATAAGCACAGATACGCAGTATTTT. V is TRBV11-2 and J is TRBJ2-3, with 8 bases that match TRBD2. Germline V gene data show CDR1 as SGHAT and CDR2 as FQNNGV. Trimming removed 1 base from V and 0 bases from J; junction bases left unmatched: 9. There are 18 residues in the CDR3.